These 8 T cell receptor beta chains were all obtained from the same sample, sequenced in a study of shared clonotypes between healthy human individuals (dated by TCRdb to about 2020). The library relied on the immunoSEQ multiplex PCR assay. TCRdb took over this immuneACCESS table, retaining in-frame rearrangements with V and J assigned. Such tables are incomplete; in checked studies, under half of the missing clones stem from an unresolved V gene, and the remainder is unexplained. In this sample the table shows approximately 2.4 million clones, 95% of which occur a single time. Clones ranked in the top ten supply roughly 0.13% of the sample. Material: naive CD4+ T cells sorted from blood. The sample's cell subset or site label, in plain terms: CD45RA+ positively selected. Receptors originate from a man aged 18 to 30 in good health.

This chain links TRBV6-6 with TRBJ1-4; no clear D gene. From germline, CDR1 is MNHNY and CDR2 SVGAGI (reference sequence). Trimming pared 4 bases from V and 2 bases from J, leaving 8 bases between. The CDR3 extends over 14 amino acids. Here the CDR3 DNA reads TGTGCCAGCAGTTTAACGCGGACTAATGAAAAACTGTTTTTT. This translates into CASSLTRTNEKLFF.

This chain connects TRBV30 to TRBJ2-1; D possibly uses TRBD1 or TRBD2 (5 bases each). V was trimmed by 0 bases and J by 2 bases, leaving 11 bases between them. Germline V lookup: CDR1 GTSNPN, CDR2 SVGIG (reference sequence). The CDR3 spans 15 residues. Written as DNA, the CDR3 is TGTGCCTGGAGTGTAGCCGGGGCCCCCTACAATGAGCAGTTCTTC. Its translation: CAWSVAGAPYNEQFF.

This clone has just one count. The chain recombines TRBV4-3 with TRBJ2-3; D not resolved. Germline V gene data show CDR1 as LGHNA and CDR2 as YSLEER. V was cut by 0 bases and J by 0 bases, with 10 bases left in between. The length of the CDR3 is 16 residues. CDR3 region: CASSQETSSSTDTQYF. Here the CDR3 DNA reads TGCGCCAGCAGCCAAGAAACATCTTCTAGCACAGATACGCAGTATTTT.

CDR3: CAWTTGPGAYEQYF. In DNA form, the CDR3 reads TGTGCCTGGACTACAGGGCCCGGGGCCTACGAGCAGTACTTC. V is TRBV30 and J is TRBJ2-7, with D maybe TRBD1 (6 bases). V was cut by 4 bases and J by 2 bases, with 15 bases left in between. This CDR3 is built from 14 residues. The V gene's germline CDR1 is GTSNPN and CDR2 SVGIG (reference sequence).

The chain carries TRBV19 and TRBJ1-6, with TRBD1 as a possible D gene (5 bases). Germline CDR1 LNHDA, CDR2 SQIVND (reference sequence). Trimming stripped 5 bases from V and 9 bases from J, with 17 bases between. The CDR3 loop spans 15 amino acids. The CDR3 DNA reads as TGTGCCAGTAGTGCCCTCGGGGGGAGTAGTTCACCCCTCCACTTT. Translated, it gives CASSALGGSSSPLHF.

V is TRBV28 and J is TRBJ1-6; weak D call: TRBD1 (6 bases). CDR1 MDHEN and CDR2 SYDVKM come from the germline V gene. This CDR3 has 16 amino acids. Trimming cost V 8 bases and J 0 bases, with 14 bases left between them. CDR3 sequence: CASRRGGSSYNSPLHF. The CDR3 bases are TGTGCCAGCCGGAGAGGGGGAAGCTCCTATAATTCACCCCTCCACTTT.

The CDR3 reads CASSSWDRSHEQYF. Written as DNA, the CDR3 is TGTGCCAGCAGCTCCTGGGACAGGAGCCACGAGCAGTACTTC. The V call is TRBV5-6, the J call TRBJ2-7; 8 bases agree with TRBD1. The ends lost 3 bases at V and 5 bases at J; junction bases unmatched: 7. CDR3 size: 14 residues. Looked up from germline, CDR1 is SGHDT and CDR2 is YYEEEE.

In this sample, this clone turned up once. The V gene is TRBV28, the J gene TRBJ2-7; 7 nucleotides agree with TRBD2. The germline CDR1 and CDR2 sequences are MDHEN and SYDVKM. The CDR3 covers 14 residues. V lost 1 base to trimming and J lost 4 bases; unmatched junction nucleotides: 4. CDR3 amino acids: CASSLLGEGYEQYF. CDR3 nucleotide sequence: TGTGCCAGCAGTTTATTAGGGGAGGGGTACGAGCAGTACTTC.